This is a list of T cell receptor beta chains from one sample in a study of T cells expressing NK-cell markers. With the 5' RACE reads reprocessed, TCRdb shows one record per CDR3 protein and no DNA. In all, the sample yields 440,000 or so distinct CDR3 sequences. The source material was blood T cells: a sorted CD56 or NKG2C T cell subset, CD4+ or CD8+ T cells, or bulk PBMC T cells (not recorded which). The source is a woman between 18 and 75 years old in good health. The CDR3 runs from the conserved cysteine through the conserved F or W.

J: TRBJ2-1; V: TRBV28; length: 18; CDR3: CASWGPGLAGVRNNEQFF
J: TRBJ1-1; V: TRBV20-1; length: 13; CDR3: CSASAGVGTEAFF
J: TRBJ2-3; V: TRBV12-3/TRBV12-4; length: 15; CDR3: CASTPGGLSTDTQYF
J: TRBJ2-1; V: TRBV5-1; length: 14; CDR3: CASSLPPSAGEQFF
J: TRBJ2-5; V: TRBV28; length: 17; CDR3: CASSLSVGLAMQETQYF
J: TRBJ2-1; V: TRBV12-3/TRBV12-4; length: 19; CDR3: CASSLARYPPGVFYNEQFF
J: TRBJ2-5; V: TRBV7-2; length: 14; CDR3: CASSHRGYQETQYF
J: TRBJ2-3; V: TRBV9; length: 14; CDR3: CASSVGGGPDTQYF
J: TRBJ2-3; V: TRBV4-3; length: 16; CDR3: CASSPNRGMGTDTQYF
J: TRBJ2-1; V: TRBV12-3/TRBV12-4; length: 14; CDR3: CASSSLLQDHEQFF
J: TRBJ2-1; V: TRBV19; length: 16; CDR3: CASTHTGGSLYNEQFF
J: TRBJ2-1; V: TRBV7-2; length: 15; CDR3: CASGSTRATYNEQFF
J: TRBJ2-3; V: TRBV5-6; length: 15; CDR3: CASSLWQGSTDTQYF
J: TRBJ2-1; V: TRBV29-1; length: 15; CDR3: CSHQGLAGPNDEQFF
J: TRBJ1-2; V: TRBV12-3/TRBV12-4; length: 13; CDR3: CASSLGPTYGYTF
J: TRBJ2-1; V: TRBV7-2; length: 16; CDR3: CASSEVGRGSYNEQFF
J: TRBJ2-3; V: TRBV18; length: 12; CDR3: CASSPQGDTQYF
J: TRBJ2-2; V: TRBV5-1; length: 11; CDR3: CASSAMGELFF
J: TRBJ2-5; V: TRBV3-1; length: 12; CDR3: CASSQGWRTQYF
J: TRBJ1-2; V: TRBV29-1; length: 14; CDR3: CSVPRQGPSYGYTF
J: TRBJ1-6; V: TRBV6-1; length: 15; CDR3: CASRVDQGGFSPLHF
J: TRBJ2-2; V: TRBV5-1; length: 16; CDR3: CASRLGAGSYTGELFF